These 14 T cell receptor beta chains were all obtained from the same sample, sequenced in a study of PD-L1 blockade in urothelial cancer. The method was immunoSEQ multiplex PCR; TCRdb's version includes in-frame clones alone and lacks a portion of them. The repertoire holds 37,000 or so clones, with under 90% as singletons. The sample here was PBMCs, taken around atezolizumab (anti-PD-L1) treatment. All receptors derive from a man aged 60 to 69 with urothelial cancer.

The chain employs TRBV9 and TRBJ1-5; 11 bases line up with TRBD1. CDR1 is SGDLS, CDR2 YYNGEE, per germline. The J segment lost 5 bases and the V segment lost 4 bases, leaving 5 bases of the junction unmatched. The length of the CDR3 is 15 residues. The CDR3 region has the DNA TGTGCCAGCAGCTTCGGACAGGGGGCTTATCAGCCCCAGCATTTT. As protein: CASSFGQGAYQPQHF. Using reference TRBV9 and TRBJ1-5 for the parts outside the CDR3, the full variable domain is DSGVTQTPKHLITATGQRVTLRCSPRSGDLSVYWYQQSLDQGLQFLIQYYNGEERAKGNILERFSAQQFPDLHSELNLSSLELGDSALYFCASSFGQGAYQPQHFGDGTRLSIL.

This clone was picked up one time. This chain connects TRBV9 to TRBJ2-5; 7 bases line up with TRBD1. Losses at the gene ends were 3 bases for V and 5 bases for J; bases not matched to a gene: 7. This CDR3 is built from 14 residues. Germline assignment: CDR1 SGDLS and CDR2 YYNGEE. The CDR3 DNA follows: TGTGCCAGCAGCGACGAGACAGGGTGGGAGACCCAGTACTTC. Its translation: CASSDETGWETQYF.

The gene calls are TRBV18 and TRBJ1-6, with D uncertain. The germline gives CDR1 KGHSH, CDR2 LQKENI. V lost 4 bases, J lost 7 bases, and 5 bases lay in between. This CDR3 is built from 12 residues. CDR3 protein: CASSLENSPLHF. The CDR3 region has the DNA TGTGCCAGCTCACTAGAAAATTCACCCCTCCACTTT.

The chain uses TRBV5-1 and TRBJ1-6; the match to TRBD1 covers 7 bases. The CDR3 covers 14 residues. Germline-derived CDR1 and CDR2 are SGHRS and YFSETQ. Trimming took 2 bases from V and 18 from J; bases not matched to a gene: 14. Here the CDR3 DNA reads TGCGCCAGCAGCTTCGGCCTAGAGGGACAGTCTCCCCACTTT. Translation gives CASSFGLEGQSPHF.

The chain joins TRBV5-1 to TRBJ2-2, with 7 bases fitting TRBD1. V was pared by 4 bases and J by 4 bases, with 7 bases of the junction left unmatched. The germline CDR1 and CDR2 sequences are SGHRS and YFSETQ. The CDR3 length is 15 residues. Here the CDR3 DNA reads TGCGCCAGCAGCCTCAGACAGGGTACCACCGGGGAGCTGTTTTTT. Amino acid sequence: CASSLRQGTTGELFF.

The chain combines TRBV7-2 with TRBJ2-3, with 12 bases that match TRBD2. The CDR3 extends over 15 amino acids. The germline gives CDR1 SGHTA, CDR2 FQGNSA. The V segment lost 4 bases and the J segment 6 bases; nucleotides outside the gene matches: 5. The CDR3 here is CASSSLAGGGDTQYF. CDR3 in DNA: TGTGCCAGCAGCTCACTAGCGGGGGGCGGTGATACGCAGTATTTT. Looking up the rest from reference TRBV7-2 and TRBJ2-3 gives the full variable domain: GAGVSQSPSNKVTEKGKDVELRCDPISGHTALYWYRQSLGQGLEFLIYFQGNSAPDKSGLPSDRFSAERTGGSVSTLTIQRTQQEDSAVYLCASSSLAGGGDTQYFGPGTRLTVL.

The chain recombines TRBV7-8 with TRBJ2-3; 7 bases align to TRBD2. The germline V gene encodes CDR1 SGHVS and CDR2 FQNEAQ. This CDR3 comprises 15 residues. The V gene end was trimmed by 4 bases and the J gene end by 0 bases; junction bases not matched to a gene: 4. CDR3: CASSSLAVSTDTQYF. The CDR3 DNA reads as TGTGCCAGCAGCTCGCTAGCGGTGAGCACAGATACGCAGTATTTT.

CDR3 nucleotides: TGTGCCAGCAGCTTAACGGGACAGAGCACAGATACGCAGTATTTT. Amino acids: CASSLTGQSTDTQYF. This chain joins TRBV7-8 and TRBJ2-3, with 7 bases lining up with TRBD1. The CDR3 extends over 15 amino acids. V was clipped by 2 bases and J by 0 bases; unmatched bases: 2. The germline CDR1 and CDR2 sequences are SGHVS and FQNEAQ.

The DNA for the CDR3 is TGTGCCATCAGTGAGTCGGAGAATAGCAATCAGCCCCAGCATTTT. Protein: CAISESENSNQPQHF. This rearrangement joins TRBV10-3 to TRBJ1-5; D is unresolved. V was cut by 0 bases and J by 0 bases, with 6 bases left in between. Per germline, CDR1 ENHRY and CDR2 SYGVKD. The CDR3 is 15 amino acids.

The chain combines TRBV29-1 with TRBJ2-1, with 14 bases matching TRBD2. CDR1 is SQVTM, CDR2 ANQGSEA, per germline. After removal of 4 bases from V and 1 base from J, the junction contained 6 bases not matched to a gene. This CDR3 is built from 17 residues. The CDR3: CSVGGLAGVGSYNEQFF. The CDR3 coding sequence is TGCAGCGTTGGGGGACTAGCGGGGGTAGGGTCCTACAATGAGCAGTTCTTC.

The chain uses TRBV30 and TRBJ1-1; D is unclear. CDR3 length equals 15 residues. V gave up 1 base and J gave up 6 bases, with 18 bases separating them. Germline-derived CDR1 and CDR2 are GTSNPN and SVGIG (reference sequence). The chain's CDR3 is CAWSDQAGLAPEAFF. CDR3 in DNA: TGTGCCTGGAGTGACCAGGCGGGCCTGGCCCCTGAAGCTTTCTTT. Together with reference TRBV30 and TRBJ1-1, the CDR3 gives the full variable domain: SQTIHQWPATLVQPVGSPLSLECTVEGTSNPNLYWYRQAAGRGLQLLFYSVGIGQISSEVPQNLSASRPQDRQFILSSKKLLLSDSGFYLCAWSDQAGLAPEAFFGQGTRLTVV.

This rearrangement joins TRBV7-8 to TRBJ2-4; 7 nucleotides match TRBD2. From germline, CDR1 is SGHVS and CDR2 FQNEAQ. This CDR3 comprises 15 residues. Trimming removed 1 base from V and 4 bases from J; junction bases left unmatched: 4. The DNA of the CDR3 is TGTGCCAGCAGCTTAGGTGGGCGGGGGAAAAACATTCAGTACTTC. This sequence encodes CASSLGGRGKNIQYF. Complete variable domain (other parts from reference TRBV7-8 and TRBJ2-4): GAGVSQSPRYKVAKRGQDVALRCDPISGHVSLFWYQQALGQGPEFLTYFQNEAQLDKSGLPSDRFFAERPEGSVSTLKIQRTQQEDSAVYLCASSLGGRGKNIQYFGAGTRLSVL.

The V gene is TRBV29-1, the J gene TRBJ1-5; D not certain. V was clipped by 7 bases and J by 4 bases, with 11 bases between them. The CDR3 contains 12 residues. Per germline, CDR1 SQVTM and CDR2 ANQGSEA. Here the CDR3 reads CSAQAGNQPQHF. In nucleotides, the CDR3 is TGCAGCGCTCAGGCAGGTAATCAGCCCCAGCATTTT. The full variable domain, completed using reference TRBV29-1 and TRBJ1-5, is SAVISQKPSRDICQRGTSLTIQCQVDSQVTMMFWYRQQPGQSLTLIATANQGSEATYESGFVIDKFPISRPNLTFSTLTVSNMSPEDSSIYLCSAQAGNQPQHFGDGTRLSIL.

This clone was seen only a few times. The rearrangement links TRBV19 to TRBJ2-6, with unresolved D. Germline V lookup: CDR1 LNHDA, CDR2 SQIVND (reference sequence). CDR3 length: 16 residues. Between the trimmed V and J ends, which lost 1 base and 3 bases, there was a span of 10 bases. This CDR3 is CASSIVASGGANVLTF. As DNA, the CDR3 is TGTGCCAGTAGTATAGTGGCCTCGGGTGGGGCCAACGTCCTGACTTTC. Supplemented by reference TRBV19 and TRBJ2-6, the full variable domain reads DGGITQSPKYLFRKEGQNVTLSCEQNLNHDAMYWYRQDPGQGLRLIYYSQIVNDFQKGDIAEGYSVSREKKESFPLTVTSAQKNPTAFYLCASSIVASGGANVLTFGAGSRLTVL.